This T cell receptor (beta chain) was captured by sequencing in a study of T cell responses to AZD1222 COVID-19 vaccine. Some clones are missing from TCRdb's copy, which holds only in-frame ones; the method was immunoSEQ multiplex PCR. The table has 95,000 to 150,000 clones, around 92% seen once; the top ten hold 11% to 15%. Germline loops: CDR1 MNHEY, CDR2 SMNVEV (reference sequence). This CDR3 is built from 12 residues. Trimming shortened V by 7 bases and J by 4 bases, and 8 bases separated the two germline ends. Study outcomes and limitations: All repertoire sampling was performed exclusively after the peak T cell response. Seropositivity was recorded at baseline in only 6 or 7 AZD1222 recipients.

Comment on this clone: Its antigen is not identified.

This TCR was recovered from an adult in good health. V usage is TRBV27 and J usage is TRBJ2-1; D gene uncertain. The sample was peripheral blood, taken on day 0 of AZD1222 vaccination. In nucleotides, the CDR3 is TGTGCCAGCAAGGGCACTTACAATGAGCAGTTCTTC. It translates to CASKGTYNEQFF.